This TCR beta chain was recorded in a study of shared clonotypes between healthy human individuals. Positively selected for CCR7, the CD45RO-negative cells used as naive CD8 cells excluded terminally differentiated effector memory CD45RA+ cells. Study outcomes and limitations: Rarefaction demonstrated incomplete sorted-subset sequencing despite large depth.

Libraries were prepared by immunoSEQ multiplex PCR; TCRdb keeps only in-frame clonotypes and omits some of them. This table holds about 2.1 million clones, 85% to 95% found once. For this clone: The target antigen is unknown.

This CDR3 comprises 14 residues. CDR1 MDHEN and CDR2 SYDVKM come from the germline V gene. V dropped 8 bases and J dropped 2 bases, with 13 bases sitting between them. The chain couples TRBV28 to TRBJ1-3; D gene unclear. The sequencing sample was made of naive CD8+ T cells from PBMCs. The sequence derives from a man aged 18 to 35 in good health. Some clones in this sample may be carry-over from other donors' samples. The CDR3 DNA is TGTGCCAGCTGCAGCCCAGGCGCTGGAAACACCATATATTTT. Amino acids: CASCSPGAGNTIYF.